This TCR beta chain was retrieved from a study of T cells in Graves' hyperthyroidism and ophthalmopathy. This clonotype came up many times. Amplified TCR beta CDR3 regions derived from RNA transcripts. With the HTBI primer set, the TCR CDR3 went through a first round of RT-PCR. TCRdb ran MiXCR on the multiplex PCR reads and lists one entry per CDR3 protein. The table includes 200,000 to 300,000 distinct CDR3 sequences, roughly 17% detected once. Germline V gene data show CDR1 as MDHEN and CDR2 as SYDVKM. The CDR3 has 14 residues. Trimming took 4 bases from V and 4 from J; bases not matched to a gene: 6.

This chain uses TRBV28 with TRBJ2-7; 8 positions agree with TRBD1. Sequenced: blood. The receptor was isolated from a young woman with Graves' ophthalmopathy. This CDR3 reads CASSWGRGLYEQYF. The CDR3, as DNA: TGTGCCAGCAGTTGGGGCAGGGGGCTTTACGAGCAGTACTTC.